The clone carrying this T cell receptor beta chain was seen a handful of times. V lost 6 bases to trimming and J lost 6 bases, with 14 bases between them. CDR3 length: 14 amino acids. From germline, CDR1 is SGHTA and CDR2 FQGNSA. This entry comes from a study of T-cell reconstitution after alpha-beta-depleted transplantation in children. The TCRbeta library incorporated unique molecular identifiers. TCRdb ran MiXCR on the PCR reads and lists one entry per CDR3 protein. The sample gives 600,000 to 700,000 distinct CDR3 sequences, approximately 15% of which show up once; 1.1% is in the top ten. Sequenced material: PBMCs from the stem cell graft donor, taken from the stem cell graft. The rearrangement links TRBV7-2 to TRBJ2-2; D not certain. The receptor's source is a human donor who donated a stem cell graft to a child with acute myeloid leukemia. The CDR3 nucleotides read TGTGCCAGCAGGCCACGGTGGGCGGCCGGGGAGCTGTTTTTT. It yields the protein CASRPRWAAGELFF.